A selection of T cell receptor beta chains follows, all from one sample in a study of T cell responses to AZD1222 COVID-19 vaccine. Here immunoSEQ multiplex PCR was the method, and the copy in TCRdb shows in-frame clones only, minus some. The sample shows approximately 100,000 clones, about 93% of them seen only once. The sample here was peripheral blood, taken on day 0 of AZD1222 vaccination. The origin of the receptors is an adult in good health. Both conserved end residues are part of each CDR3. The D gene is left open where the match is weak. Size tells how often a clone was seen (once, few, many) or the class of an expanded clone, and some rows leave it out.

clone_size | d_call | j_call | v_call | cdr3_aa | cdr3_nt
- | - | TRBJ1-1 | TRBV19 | CASSLGPRLGLAFF | TGTGCCAGTAGTTTGGGCCCCAGGTTGGGTCTAGCTTTCTTT
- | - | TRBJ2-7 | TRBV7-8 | CASSLASRGRIEQYF | TGTGCCAGCAGCTTAGCGTCCAGGGGGAGGATCGAGCAGTACTTC
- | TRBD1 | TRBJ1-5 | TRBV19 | CASSPTGGENQPQHF | TGTGCCAGTAGCCCTACAGGGGGCGAGAATCAGCCCCAGCATTTT
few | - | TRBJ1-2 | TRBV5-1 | CASSLEPGWAANYGYTF | TGCGCCAGCAGCTTGGAGCCAGGGTGGGCAGCTAACTATGGCTACACCTTC
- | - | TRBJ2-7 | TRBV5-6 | CASSSYPNEQYF | TGTGCCAGCAGTTCGTACCCCAACGAGCAGTACTTC
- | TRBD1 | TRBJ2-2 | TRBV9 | CASSVQGVPGELFF | TGTGCCAGCAGCGTACAGGGGGTCCCCGGGGAGCTGTTTTTT
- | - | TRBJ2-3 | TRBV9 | CASSVAGSGVGDTQYF | TGTGCCAGCAGCGTAGCAGGATCGGGGGTTGGGGATACGCAGTATTTT
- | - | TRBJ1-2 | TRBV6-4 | CASSDGGGGYTF | TGTGCCAGCAGTGACGGAGGGGGTGGCTACACCTTC
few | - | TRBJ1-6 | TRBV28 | CASTVTGNYNSPLHF | TGTGCCAGCACGGTAACAGGGAACTATAATTCACCCCTCCACTTT
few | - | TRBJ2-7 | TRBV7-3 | CASSVDVSYEQYF | TGTGCCAGCAGCGTAGACGTCTCTTACGAGCAGTACTTC
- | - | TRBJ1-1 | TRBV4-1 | CASSQDPRETEAFF | TGCGCCAGCAGCCAAGATCCCAGAGAGACTGAAGCTTTCTTT
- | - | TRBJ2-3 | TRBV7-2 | CASSLRVAASDRTDTQYF | TGTGCCAGCAGCTTAAGGGTCGCGGCTAGCGACCGCACAGATACGCAGTATTTT
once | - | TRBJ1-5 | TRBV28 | CASSSGWGNQPQHF | TGTGCCAGCAGTTCCGGCTGGGGCAATCAGCCCCAGCATTTT
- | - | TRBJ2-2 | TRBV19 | CASSIYGGEYTGELFF | TGTGCCAGTAGTATCTATGGAGGGGAATACACCGGGGAGCTGTTTTTT
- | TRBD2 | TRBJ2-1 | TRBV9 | CASSVSGSRTGVYNEQFF | TGTGCCAGCAGCGTTAGCGGGAGTCGTACAGGCGTGTACAATGAGCAGTTCTTC
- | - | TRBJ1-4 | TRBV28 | CASSLMKQFIFEKLFF | TGTGCCAGCAGTTTAATGAAACAGTTTATCTTTGAAAAACTGTTTTTT
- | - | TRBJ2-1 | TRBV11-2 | CASSVSSVYNEQFF | TGTGCCAGCAGCGTCTCTAGCGTCTACAATGAGCAGTTCTTC
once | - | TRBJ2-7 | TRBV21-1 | CASSKDVPHRGRNYEQYF | TGTGCCAGCAGCAAAGATGTTCCCCACAGGGGGCGTAATTACGAGCAGTACTTC
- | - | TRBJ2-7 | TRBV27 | CASSQTGPAGEQYF | TGTGCCAGCAGTCAGACAGGGCCTGCGGGAGAGCAGTACTTC
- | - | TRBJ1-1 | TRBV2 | CASNPGKNTEAFF | TGTGCCAGCAACCCGGGGAAGAACACTGAAGCTTTCTTT
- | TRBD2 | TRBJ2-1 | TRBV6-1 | CASSEGASGGYSSYNEQFF | TGTGCCAGCAGTGAAGGGGCTAGCGGAGGTTATAGCTCCTACAATGAGCAGTTCTTC
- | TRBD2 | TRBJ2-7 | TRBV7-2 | CASSLGGTLSYEQYF | TGTGCCAGCAGCTTGGGGGGGACTCTGTCCTACGAGCAGTACTTC
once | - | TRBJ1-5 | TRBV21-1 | CASSKVLQKGQGEPNQPQHF | TGTGCCAGCAGCAAAGTTCTTCAGAAAGGACAGGGGGAGCCCAATCAGCCCCAGCATTTT
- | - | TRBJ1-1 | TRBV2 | CASRGVGNTEAFF | TGTGCCAGCAGGGGGGTAGGGAACACTGAAGCTTTCTTT
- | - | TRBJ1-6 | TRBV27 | CASSPLERVSRPLHF | TGTGCCAGCAGTCCTCTAGAGAGGGTGAGTCGGCCCCTCCACTTT
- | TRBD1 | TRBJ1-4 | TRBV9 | CASSDYPGQLNEKLFF | TGTGCCAGCAGCGACTATCCGGGACAGCTTAATGAAAAACTGTTTTTT
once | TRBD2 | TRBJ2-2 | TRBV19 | CASSLGPRRETGELFF | TGTGCCAGTAGCTTGGGGCCTCGGCGGGAGACCGGGGAGCTGTTTTTT
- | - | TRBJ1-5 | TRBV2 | CASSESGRVQPQHF | TGTGCCAGCAGTGAATCGGGGAGGGTTCAGCCCCAGCATTTT
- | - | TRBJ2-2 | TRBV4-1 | CASSRRQNTGELFF | TGCGCCAGCAGCCGCCGACAGAACACCGGGGAGCTGTTTTTT
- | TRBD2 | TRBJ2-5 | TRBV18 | CASSPPGLARQETQYF | TGTGCCAGCTCACCACCGGGACTAGCGAGGCAAGAGACCCAGTACTTC
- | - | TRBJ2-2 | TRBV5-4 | CASSFARGPTDGELFF | TGTGCCAGCAGCTTCGCCAGGGGACCCACCGACGGGGAGCTGTTTTTT
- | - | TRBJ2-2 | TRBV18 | CASSLLGQANTGELFF | TGTGCCAGCTCACTCCTGGGACAAGCGAACACCGGGGAGCTGTTTTTT
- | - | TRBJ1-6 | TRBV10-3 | CAISESQDNSPLHF | TGTGCCATCAGTGAGTCACAAGATAATTCACCCCTCCACTTT
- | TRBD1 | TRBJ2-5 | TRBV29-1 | CSVVKGAGETQYF | TGCAGCGTCGTAAAGGGGGCCGGGGAGACCCAGTACTTC
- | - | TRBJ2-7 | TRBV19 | CASRRQATSGSYEQYF | TGTGCCAGTAGGAGACAGGCCACGTCCGGCTCCTACGAGCAGTACTTC
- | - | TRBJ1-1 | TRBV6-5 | CASRRETEAFF | TGTGCCAGCAGACGGGAGACTGAAGCTTTCTTT
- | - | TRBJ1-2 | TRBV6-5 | CASSGRASGYTF | TGTGCCAGCAGCGGCAGGGCAAGTGGCTACACCTTC
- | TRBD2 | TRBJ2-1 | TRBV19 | CASIGRSGTATLYNEQFF | TGTGCCAGTATCGGTCGCAGCGGGACGGCGACCCTATACAATGAGCAGTTCTTC
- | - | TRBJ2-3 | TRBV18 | CASSPRQITDTQYF | TGTGCCAGCTCACCACGACAGATTACAGATACGCAGTATTTT
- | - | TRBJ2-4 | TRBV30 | CAWSVPGLTSKNIQYF | TGTGCCTGGAGTGTACCGGGCCTTACATCCAAAAACATTCAGTACTTC
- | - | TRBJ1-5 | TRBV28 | CASSFGGTSQPQHF | TGTGCCAGCAGTTTCGGGGGTACAAGTCAGCCCCAGCATTTT
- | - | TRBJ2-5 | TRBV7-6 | CASSLSTLRETQYF | TGTGCCAGCAGCTTATCCACACTTCGGGAGACCCAGTACTTC
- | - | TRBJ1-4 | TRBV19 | CASSIDDSATNEKLFF | TGTGCCAGTAGTATAGATGACTCAGCAACTAATGAAAAACTGTTTTTT
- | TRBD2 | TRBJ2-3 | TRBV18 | CASSPLAGGPTDTQYF | TGTGCCAGCTCACCACTAGCGGGAGGGCCGACAGATACGCAGTATTTT
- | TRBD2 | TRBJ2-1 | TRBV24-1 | CATSDLGLGGDNEQFF | TGTGCCACCAGTGACCTGGGACTAGGCGGAGACAATGAGCAGTTCTTC
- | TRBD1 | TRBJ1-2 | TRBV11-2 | CASSSGQVNYGYTF | TGTGCCAGCAGCTCGGGACAGGTTAACTATGGCTACACCTTC
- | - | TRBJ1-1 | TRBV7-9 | CASSLVTGGTEAFF | TGTGCCAGCAGCTTAGTGACAGGCGGGACTGAAGCTTTCTTT
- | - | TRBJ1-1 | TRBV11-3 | CASSLENTEAFF | TGTGCCAGCAGCTTAGAGAACACTGAAGCTTTCTTT
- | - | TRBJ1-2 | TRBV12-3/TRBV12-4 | CASSLSLYGYTF | TGTGCCAGCAGTCTAAGCCTCTATGGCTACACCTTC
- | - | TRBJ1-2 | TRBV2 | CASSGGIGYTF | TGTGCCAGCAGTGGGGGGATCGGCTACACCTTC
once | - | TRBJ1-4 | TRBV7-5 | CARSWGEKLFF | TGTGCCAGAAGCTGGGGTGAAAAACTGTTTTTT
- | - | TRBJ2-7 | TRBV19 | CASSRDSGTPFEQYF | TGTGCCAGTAGCCGGGACAGCGGGACACCCTTTGAGCAGTACTTC
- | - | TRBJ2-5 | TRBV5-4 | CASSLAVVGGETQYF | TGTGCCAGCAGCTTGGCCGTGGTGGGGGGAGAGACCCAGTACTTC